A selection of T cell receptor beta chains follows, all from one sample in a study of blood T cell repertoires in COVID-19. Measured with immunoSEQ multiplex PCR; TCRdb has only the in-frame clones, and not every one. The sample lists 30,000 to 35,000 clones; 80% to 90% were seen once. Sequenced sample: peripheral blood. Receptors were obtained from a man of 80 years or more with acute or convalescent COVID-19. CDR3s include the opening cysteine and the closing phenylalanine or tryptophan. D genes are given only for firm matches.

CASSLQGGSNEQYF	TRBD2	TRBV11-3	TRBJ2-7
CASSVQIGEVEQYF	.	TRBV11-2	TRBJ2-7
CASSLVFSGTPYEQYF	TRBD2	TRBV11-3	TRBJ2-7
CASRQTSGSSYNEQFF	TRBD2	TRBV6-6	TRBJ2-1
CAWGPLAGPSSYNEQFF	TRBD2	TRBV30	TRBJ2-1
CASSSDRDSLGGYTF	TRBD1	TRBV7-9	TRBJ1-2
CASSRTGNTEAFF	TRBD1	TRBV5-1	TRBJ1-1
CASSWGTTGGHEKLFF	TRBD1	TRBV5-1	TRBJ1-4
CASSEAQASYGYTF	.	TRBV2	TRBJ1-2
CASSLATDSSEKLFF	.	TRBV5-1	TRBJ1-4
CASGQYGLHF	.	TRBV19	TRBJ1-6
CASSGGRGNIQYF	.	TRBV25-1	TRBJ2-4
CASSLAGHDRAGGYTF	TRBD1	TRBV5-1	TRBJ1-2
CASSYSGAGQPQHF	.	TRBV6-5	TRBJ1-5
CASSLDRGLNTIYF	TRBD1	TRBV5-4	TRBJ1-3
CASSLDGGEAFF	.	TRBV5-1	TRBJ1-1
CASSATGGVETQYF	TRBD1	TRBV5-6	TRBJ2-5
CASSLSGGRPRAYNEQFF	TRBD2	TRBV19	TRBJ2-1
CASSLARVGSENSPLHF	.	TRBV7-2	TRBJ1-6
CASKGSSYNEQFF	.	TRBV19	TRBJ2-1
CASSGGTVQIQYF	.	TRBV7-2	TRBJ2-4
CASSAPGNTEAFF	.	TRBV5-5	TRBJ1-1
CASSARTGATNEKLFF	TRBD1	TRBV14	TRBJ1-4
CASSWTVGTDTQYF	.	TRBV27	TRBJ2-3
CASSPLDRGLVETQYF	TRBD1	TRBV27	TRBJ2-5
CASSPGERYQETQYF	.	TRBV7-7	TRBJ2-5
CASSSGNPYEQYF	TRBD2	TRBV28	TRBJ2-7
CASRPGTSGRNEQFF	TRBD2	TRBV6-5	TRBJ2-1
CASTFRVGARGTTGELFF	TRBD1	TRBV19	TRBJ2-2
CASSSYRGGTDTQYF	TRBD2	TRBV7-9	TRBJ2-3
CASSVDSGRDEQFF	.	TRBV9	TRBJ2-1
CASSLLIGTGGWDEQFF	TRBD1	TRBV13	TRBJ2-1
CATSRGGGTKTQYF	TRBD2	TRBV15	TRBJ2-5
CASSLTGSRSGANVLTF	.	TRBV27	TRBJ2-6
CASSFGQGKENTIYF	.	TRBV5-4	TRBJ1-3
CASSLDQGSEAFF	.	TRBV5-1	TRBJ1-1
CASSPGTMYQETQYF	.	TRBV5-1	TRBJ2-5
CASSFRGNAYNEQFF	.	TRBV7-6	TRBJ2-1
CSAWGRTEAFF	.	TRBV20-1	TRBJ1-1
CASSLSLLAGGPGTGELFF	TRBD2	TRBV28	TRBJ2-2
CATSDFRGRLNEQFF	.	TRBV24-1	TRBJ2-1
CASSLALAGGEQFF	TRBD2	TRBV5-4	TRBJ2-1
CASARGGSYEQYF	.	TRBV7-9	TRBJ2-7
CASRNRGDTEAFF	.	TRBV25-1	TRBJ1-1
CASSIDLPLNTEAFF	.	TRBV19	TRBJ1-1
CASSPTRGHGTDTQYF	TRBD1	TRBV5-8	TRBJ2-3
CASYRDTQETQYF	.	TRBV2	TRBJ2-5
CASSSDSGTSATDTQYF	TRBD2	TRBV7-9	TRBJ2-3
CASSLGTGLGTQYF	.	TRBV5-6	TRBJ2-5
CASSLESRHSGNTIYF	.	TRBV5-6	TRBJ1-3